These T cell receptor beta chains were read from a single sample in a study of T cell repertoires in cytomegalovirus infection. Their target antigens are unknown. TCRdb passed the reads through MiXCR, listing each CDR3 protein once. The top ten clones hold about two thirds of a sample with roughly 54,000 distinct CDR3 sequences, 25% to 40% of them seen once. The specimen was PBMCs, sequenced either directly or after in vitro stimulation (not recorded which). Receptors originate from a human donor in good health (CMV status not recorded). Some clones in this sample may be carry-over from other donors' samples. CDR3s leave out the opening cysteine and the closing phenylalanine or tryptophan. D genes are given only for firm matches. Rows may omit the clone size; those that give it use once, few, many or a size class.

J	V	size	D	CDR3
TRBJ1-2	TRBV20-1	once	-	SAREVRGYGYT
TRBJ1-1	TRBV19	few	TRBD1	ASSPEGAPDTEAF
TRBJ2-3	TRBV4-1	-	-	ASSQDFRLTDTQY
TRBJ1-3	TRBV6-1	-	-	ASMAASGNTIY
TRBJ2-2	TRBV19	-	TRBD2	ASNSGRATGELF
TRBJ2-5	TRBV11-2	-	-	ASKDDVQETQY
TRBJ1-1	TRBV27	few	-	ASSLWAGANTEAF
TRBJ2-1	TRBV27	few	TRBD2	ASSLTSGGASCNEQF
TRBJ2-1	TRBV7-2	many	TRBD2	ASSPAGGTYNEQF
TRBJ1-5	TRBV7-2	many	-	ASSSTTGGNQPQH
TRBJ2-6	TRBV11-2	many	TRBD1	ASSRTGTAGANVLT
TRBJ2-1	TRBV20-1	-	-	SAPPGEFRNEQF
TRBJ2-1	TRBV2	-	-	ASMPPQGSYNEQF
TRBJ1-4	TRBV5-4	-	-	ASSFGPATNEKLF
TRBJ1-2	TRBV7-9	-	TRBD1	ASSSWDSAYGYT
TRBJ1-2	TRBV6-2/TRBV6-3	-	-	ASSYLVAGTDRSDT
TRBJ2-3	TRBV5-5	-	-	ASSPPPSTDTQY
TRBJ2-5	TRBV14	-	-	ASSHHGGPETQY
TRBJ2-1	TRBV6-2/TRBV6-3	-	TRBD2	ASKTGGGYNEQF
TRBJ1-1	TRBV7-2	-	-	ASVLGQGNTEAF
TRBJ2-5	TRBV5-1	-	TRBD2	ASTNSGQETQY
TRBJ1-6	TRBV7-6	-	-	ASSEGPPSSYNSPLH
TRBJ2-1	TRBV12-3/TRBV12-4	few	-	ASSPIGRVSSYNEQF
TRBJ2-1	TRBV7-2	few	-	ASSKRWASNNEQF
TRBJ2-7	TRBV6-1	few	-	AAGDMAGYEQY
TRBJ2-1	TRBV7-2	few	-	ASSLNSGQF
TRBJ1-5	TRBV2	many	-	ATKRYLNQPQH
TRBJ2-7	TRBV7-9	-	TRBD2	ASTREREPYEQY